This record covers a single T cell receptor beta chain. The antigen is not known. This record comes from a study of post-analysis software for immune sequencing data. Sequencing libraries made from TCR beta cDNA carried unique molecular identifiers. Between about 1 and 11 million T cells gave rise to about 450,000 cDNA molecules. TCRdb redid the calling of the PCR reads with MiXCR, one entry per CDR3 protein. In the table there are roughly 650,000 distinct CDR3 sequences, approximately 59% of which are singletons. Germline V gives CDR1 DFQATT, CDR2 SNEGSKA (reference sequence). The CDR3 loop spans 15 amino acids. Findings and caveats of the study: Samples sharing a preparation batch grouped tightly together when assessed by F measure. Elevated frequency relative to controls characterized four or five TRBV segments in patients, TRBV5-6, TRBV5-1 and TRBV20-1 among them. Relative to controls, patients with multiple sclerosis showed significantly lower normalized Chao1 diversity.

The specimen sequenced was blood. This clonotype was obtained from a girl aged 2-10 years with multiple sclerosis. This chain uses TRBV20-1 with TRBJ2-7, with 7 bases matching TRBD2. The tail of the sequence fits TRBJ2-5 better, so the J call may be wrong. The CDR3 loop reads CSASPLAWGGETQYF. CDR3 bases: TGCAGTGCTAGCCCCCTAGCGTGGGGGGGGGAGACCCAGTACTTC.